The source of this T cell receptor (beta chain) is a study of T cells in Graves' hyperthyroidism and ophthalmopathy. Broader study findings: A model using 13 V-J features told ophthalmopathy apart from stable hyperthyroidism.

There were TCR beta CDR3 regions amplified from RNA transcripts. The HTBI primer set drove a first-round RT-PCR of the TCR CDR3. TCRdb analysed the multiplex PCR reads with MiXCR anew, one entry per CDR3 protein. Of some 320,000 distinct CDR3 sequences in the sample, 12% to 15% were seen once. This clonotype was picked up many times. Its antigen remains unidentified. Clinical Activity Scores of at least 3, NOSPECS grades of at least 4 and durations under 3 months characterized ophthalmopathy patients. Uncontrolled infection, other autoimmune disease, pregnancy or lactation excluded patients. An approximately 10 ml volume of fresh peripheral blood provided the PBMCs. With V trimmed by 5 bases and J by 7 bases, 9 bases remained unmatched. The CDR3 sequence is 16 residues long.

The material sequenced was blood. The rearrangement uses TRBV12-3 or TRBV12-4 and TRBJ2-1; 12 bases map to TRBD1. The sequence was obtained from a woman in her thirties or forties with Graves' ophthalmopathy. DNA for the CDR3: TGTGCCAGCAGTGGACTGGGACAGGGGGCTTGGAATGAGCAGTTCTTC. It specifies CASSGLGQGAWNEQFF.